These 16 T cell receptor beta chains were sequenced from one sample in a study of shared clonotypes between healthy human individuals. Profiling relied on immunoSEQ multiplex PCR, and the TCRdb table lists in-frame clones only, not all of them. Seen here are more than 2 million clones, 85% to 95% observed once, and the top ten hold 0.13%. Sequenced input: naive CD4+ T cells sorted from blood. Described subset: CD45RA+ positively selected. The receptors come from a man younger than 35 in good health.

This chain links TRBV5-1 with TRBJ2-3; 7 positions match TRBD1. Per germline, CDR1 SGHRS and CDR2 YFSETQ. CDR3 length: 13 residues. V lost 2 bases and J lost 6; bases outside the gene matches: 3. The chain's CDR3 is CASSFLQGDTQYF. The CDR3 DNA follows: TGCGCCAGCAGCTTTTTACAGGGGGATACGCAGTATTTT.

This chain joins TRBV30 and TRBJ1-5, with a weak D call TRBD1 (5 bases). CDR1 is GTSNPN, CDR2 SVGIG, per germline (reference sequence). This CDR3 is 15 amino acids long. V lost 1 base and J lost 6, with 16 bases in between. The CDR3 reads CAWSALGGQGQPQHF. The CDR3, as DNA: TGTGCCTGGAGTGCTCTTGGGGGTCAGGGTCAGCCCCAGCATTTT.

This chain joins TRBV7-2 and TRBJ2-3; weak D call: TRBD1 (5 bases). Germline V lookup: CDR1 SGHTA, CDR2 FQGNSA. The CDR3 runs to 16 residues. Trimming cost V 1 base and J 3 bases, with 14 bases left between them. The CDR3: CASSLDQGLVTDTQYF. CDR3 in DNA: TGTGCCAGCAGCTTAGATCAGGGTCTCGTTACAGATACGCAGTATTTT.

V usage is TRBV7-2 and J usage is TRBJ2-7; D is perhaps TRBD2 (5 bases). Germline V gene data show CDR1 as SGHTA and CDR2 as FQGNSA. CDR3 length equals 16 residues. V dropped 0 bases and J dropped 7 bases, with 19 bases sitting between them. CDR3 in amino acids: CASSLADSRPGGEQYF. The CDR3 region has the DNA TGTGCCAGCAGCTTAGCGGATTCCAGACCAGGCGGGGAGCAGTACTTC.

V usage is TRBV7-2 and J usage is TRBJ1-1; tentatively, D is TRBD1 (5 bases). This CDR3 region has 15 residues. Germline V gene lookup returns CDR1 SGHTA and CDR2 FQGNSA. The germline V and J ends were trimmed by 5 bases and 2 bases, with 15 bases remaining between them. CDR3 amino acids: CASSPLGGVNTEAFF. As DNA, the CDR3 is TGTGCCAGCAGCCCGCTTGGGGGGGTCAACACTGAAGCTTTCTTT.

As regards this clone: Given a much more abundant clone one base away, this may be a read error. The genes are TRBV7-9 and TRBJ1-1; D is ambiguous. The V and J ends lost 3 bases and 1 base respectively, with 3 bases between them. CDR1 and CDR2 from the germline V gene are SEHNR and FQNEAQ (reference sequence). This CDR3 comprises 12 residues. CDR3 residues: CASSFANTEAFF. CDR3 in DNA: TGTGCCAGCAGCTTCGCGAACACTGAAGCTTTCTTT.

V is TRBV10-3 and J is TRBJ2-2; 7 bases map to TRBD1. The CDR3 totals 14 residues. The germline gives CDR1 ENHRY, CDR2 SYGVKD. The trim removed 6 bases at V and 1 base at J, leaving 2 bases unmatched. CDR3 sequence: CAISRQGNTGELFF. DNA of the CDR3: TGTGCCATCAGCAGACAGGGGAACACCGGGGAGCTGTTTTTT.

The genes are TRBV6-5 and TRBJ2-1; 13 bases match TRBD2. Germline V gene lookup returns CDR1 MNHEY and CDR2 SVGAGI. The J segment lost 12 bases and the V segment lost 4 bases, leaving 6 bases of the junction unmatched. The CDR3 has 14 amino acids. The CDR3 reads CASSFGLAGEWQFF. For the CDR3, the DNA is TGTGCCAGCAGTTTTGGACTAGCGGGAGAATGGCAGTTCTTC.

The rearrangement uses TRBV25-1 and TRBJ2-3, with 10 bases identical to TRBD1. CDR3 size: 14 residues. Germline CDR1 MGHDK, CDR2 SYGVNS. With 6 bases clipped from V and 4 bases from J, the junction kept 4 bases outside the gene matches. The CDR3 protein is CASSRDRGPDTQYF. The CDR3 region has the DNA TGTGCCAGCAGCCGGGACAGGGGACCAGATACGCAGTATTTT.

V gene TRBV7-8 combines with J gene TRBJ2-1; D possibly corresponds to TRBD2 (5 bases). The V end was cut by 6 bases, the J end by 3 bases, with 12 bases between. This CDR3 has 14 residues. The germline V gene has CDR1 SGHVS and CDR2 FQNEAQ. The CDR3 region has the DNA TGTGCCAGCAGACCGAACCGGGACTACAATGAGCAGTTCTTC. Translation gives CASRPNRDYNEQFF.

The chain uses TRBV2 and TRBJ1-4; D gene ambiguous. V shed 3 bases and J shed 10 bases, with 18 bases lying between them. CDR1 and CDR2 (germline): SNHLY, FYNNEI. The CDR3 contains 15 residues. The CDR3 loop reads CASSDVGPGLGKLFF. The CDR3 DNA is TGTGCCAGCAGTGACGTCGGTCCTGGGCTAGGAAAACTGTTTTTT.

The CDR3 here is CASRPLGAGNTIYF. The CDR3 DNA sequence: TGTGCCAGCAGACCACTAGGTGCTGGAAACACCATATATTTT. The J gene is TRBJ1-3, the V gene TRBV27; no definite D call. CDR3 length: 14 residues. V lost 6 bases and J 2 bases, leaving 11 bases between the germline ends. CDR1 is MNHEY, CDR2 SMNVEV, per germline (reference sequence).

The CDR3, as DNA: TGTGCCAGCAGCGTAGCAGCAGGCTCAACTAATGAAAAACTGTTTTTT. As protein: CASSVAAGSTNEKLFF. The chain links TRBV9 to TRBJ1-4; no firm D call. V was pared by 0 bases and J by 0 bases, with 9 bases between. The CDR3 is 16 residues long. CDR1 SGDLS and CDR2 YYNGEE come from the germline V gene.

The rearrangement links TRBV7-2 to TRBJ1-1, with D unresolved. Germline V gene lookup returns CDR1 SGHTA and CDR2 FQGNSA. Trimming shortened V by 3 bases and J by 10 bases, and 15 bases separated the two germline ends. The CDR3 consists of 13 residues. CDR3 loop: CASSFPLIPGAFF. CDR3 DNA sequence: TGTGCCAGCAGCTTCCCTCTTATACCCGGAGCTTTCTTT.

A single count supports this clone. The sample has other DNA sequences that encode this CDR3 too. The rearrangement links TRBV2 to TRBJ2-1, with D possibly being TRBD2 (5 bases). The CDR3 consists of 11 residues. The V gene's germline CDR1 is SNHLY and CDR2 FYNNEI. The ends were cut back, 3 bases at V and 11 bases at J, with 8 bases in the middle. The CDR3 sequence is CASSEDWKQFF. The CDR3 DNA reads as TGTGCCAGCAGTGAGGACTGGAAGCAGTTCTTC.

The chain joins TRBV15 to TRBJ2-5; D is perhaps TRBD1 or TRBD2 (5 bases each). The germline gives CDR1 LNHNV, CDR2 YYDKDF (reference sequence). Trimming cost V 5 bases and J 5 bases, with 15 bases left between them. The CDR3 runs to 14 residues. This CDR3 reads CATSSEGSAETQYF. CDR3 bases: TGTGCCACCAGCTCAGAGGGGAGTGCGGAGACCCAGTACTTC.